A selection of T cell receptor beta chains follows, all from one sample in a study of blood T cells in healthy people across ages. From the 5' RACE reads, TCRdb called clonotypes with MiXCR, one entry per CDR3 protein. The sample comprises more than 900,000 distinct CDR3 sequences, approximately 25% of which are singletons, and around 0.75% rests with the top ten. This sample was shared with a second study, whose subject was T cells of mothers and their children.

The sample taken for sequencing was blood. The receptors were sampled from a girl aged 2-10 years in good health. Both conserved end residues are part of each CDR3. The D gene is left open where the match is weak.

>TRBJ2-1|TRBV9|.
CASSAEIADAYNEQFF
>.|TRBV28|TRBD2
CASSSGTSRYEQYF
>TRBJ1-3|TRBV12-3/TRBV12-4|.
CASSLVSVGSGNTIYF
>TRBJ2-7|TRBV10-3|TRBD1
CAISEPDRGPHYEQYF
>TRBJ2-3|TRBV6-1|TRBD2
CASSAGPLAGVTDTQYF
>TRBJ2-7|TRBV4-1|.
CASSQGERSSYEQYF
>TRBJ2-5|TRBV7-2|.
CASSFSGGETQYF
>TRBJ2-3|TRBV2|TRBD1
CATEDRAAADTQYF
>TRBJ2-1|TRBV6-5|.
CASSYSTLQGDFFWNEQLF
>TRBJ2-1|TRBV30|TRBD2
CAWSASGGSSYNEQFF
>TRBJ1-2|TRBV5-1|.
CASSLEGDWIYGYTF
>TRBJ2-7|TRBV20-1|TRBD2
CSARRGSGRGYEQYF
>TRBJ1-5|TRBV15|TRBD1
CATSRDRANQPRHF
>TRBJ1-6|TRBV28|.
CASSPPVSSYNSPLHF
>.|TRBV19|TRBD2
CATSSGSSEQYF
>.|TRBV7-2|.
CASSLVVGQGEDEQYF